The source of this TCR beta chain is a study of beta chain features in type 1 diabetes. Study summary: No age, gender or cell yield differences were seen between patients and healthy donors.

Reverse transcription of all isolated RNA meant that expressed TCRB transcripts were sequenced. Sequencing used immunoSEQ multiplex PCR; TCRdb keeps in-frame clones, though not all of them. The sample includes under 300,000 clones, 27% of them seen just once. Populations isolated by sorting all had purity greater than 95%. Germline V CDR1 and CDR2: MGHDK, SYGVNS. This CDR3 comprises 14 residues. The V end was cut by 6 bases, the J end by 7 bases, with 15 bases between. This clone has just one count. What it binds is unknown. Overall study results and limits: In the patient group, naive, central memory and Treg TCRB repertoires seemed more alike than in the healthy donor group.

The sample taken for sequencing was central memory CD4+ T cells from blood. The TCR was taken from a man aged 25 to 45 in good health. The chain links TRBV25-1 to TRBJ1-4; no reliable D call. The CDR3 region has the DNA TGTGCCAGCAGGGGTCGTGGGGAGGGTGAAAAACTGTTTTTT. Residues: CASRGRGEGEKLFF.